This is a list of T cell receptor beta chains from one sample in a study of blood T cells in healthy people across ages. Via MiXCR, TCRdb re-called the 5' RACE reads, giving one row per CDR3 protein. Here the sample spans 1 million or so distinct CDR3 sequences, about 23% being singletons. The data also belong to a second study, concerning T cells of mothers and their children.

The sequenced material came from blood. The receptor source for this set is a girl aged 2-10 years in good health. CDR3s include the opening cysteine and the closing phenylalanine or tryptophan. The D gene is left open where the match is weak. Part of the rows lack a size; the others show once, few, many or a class for expanded clones.

14	.	TRBV6-5	.	TRBJ1-1	CASTADIIWTEAFF	TGTGCCAGCACCGCGGATATTATATGGACTGAAGCTTTCTTT
17	.	TRBV4-3	.	TRBJ1-6	CASNQELQVFYNSPLHF	TGCGCCAGCAACCAAGAGCTGCAGGTCTTTTATAATTCACCCCTCCACTTT
15	few	TRBV7-2	TRBD1	TRBJ2-3	CASSPRDREPDTQYF	TGTGCCAGCAGCCCCCGGGACAGGGAACCAGATACGCAGTATTTT
14	.	TRBV13	.	TRBJ1-2	CASSLNYDNYGYTF	TGTGCCAGCAGCTTAAATTATGACAACTATGGCTACACCTTC
13	few	TRBV3-1	.	TRBJ1-2	CASSQGTLGDYTF	TGTGCCAGCAGCCAAGGGACCCTTGGAGACTACACCTTC
13	.	TRBV9	.	TRBJ1-2	CASSPGNRDGYTF	TGTGCCAGCAGCCCCGGGAATAGGGATGGCTACACCTTC
11	.	TRBV3-1	.	TRBJ1-1	CASSQDLKAFF	TGTGCCAGCAGCCAAGATCTAAAAGCTTTCTTT
13	few	TRBV29-1	.	TRBJ2-2	CSVEQGYTGELFF	TGCAGCGTTGAACAGGGGTACACCGGGGAGCTGTTTTTT
18	few	TRBV4-2	TRBD2	TRBJ2-4	CASSQGLAGWLAKNIQYF	TGTGCCAGCAGCCAAGGGTTAGCGGGTTGGCTAGCCAAAAACATTCAGTACTTC
15	.	TRBV28	TRBD1	TRBJ2-5	CASSLPRQGWQTQYF	TGTGCCAGCAGTTTACCAAGACAGGGGTGGCAGACCCAGTACTTC
14	few	TRBV4-1	.	TRBJ2-5	CASSQPPVSETQYF	TGCGCCAGCAGCCAACCCCCGGTTTCGGAGACCCAGTACTTC
13	once	TRBV9	.	TRBJ2-3	CASSAAAVDTQYF	TGTGCCAGCAGCGCCGCGGCGGTAGATACGCAGTATTTT
19	few	TRBV2	TRBD2	TRBJ2-2	CASSPDVPSGRLYTGELFF	TGTGCCAGCAGTCCAGATGTTCCTAGCGGGAGATTATATACCGGGGAGCTGTTTTTT
15	.	TRBV20-1	.	TRBJ2-1	CSTEDCGEKNNEQFF	TGCAGTACTGAAGACTGCGGGGAGAAGAACAATGAGCAGTTCTTC
17	.	TRBV7-2	TRBD1	TRBJ2-2	CASTVTGTATNTGELFF	TGTGCCAGCACCGTGACCGGGACAGCCACTAACACCGGGGAGCTGTTTTTT
16	few	TRBV20-1	TRBD2	TRBJ2-1	CSARGGASGAYNEQFF	TGCAGTGCTAGAGGGGGGGCTAGCGGGGCCTACAATGAGCAGTTCTTC